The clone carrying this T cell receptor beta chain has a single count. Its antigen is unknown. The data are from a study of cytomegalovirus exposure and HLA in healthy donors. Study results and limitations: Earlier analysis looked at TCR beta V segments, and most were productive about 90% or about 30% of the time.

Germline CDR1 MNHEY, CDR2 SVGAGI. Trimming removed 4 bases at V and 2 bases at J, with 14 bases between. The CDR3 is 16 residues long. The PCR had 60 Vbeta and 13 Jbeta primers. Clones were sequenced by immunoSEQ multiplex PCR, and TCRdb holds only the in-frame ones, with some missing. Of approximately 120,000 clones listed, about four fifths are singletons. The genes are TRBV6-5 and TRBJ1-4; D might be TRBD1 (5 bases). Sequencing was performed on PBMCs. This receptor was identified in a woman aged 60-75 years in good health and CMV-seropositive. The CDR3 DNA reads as TGTGCCAGCAGTTCCCCCGCCGGGGGTACTAATGAAAAACTGTTTTTT. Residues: CASSSPAGGTNEKLFF.